This T cell receptor (beta chain) was documented in a study of beta chain features in type 1 diabetes. Turning to the study itself: The examined sorted cells totaled 85 million to 120 million across samples.

Expressed TCRB transcripts were sequenced after all isolated RNA was converted to cDNA. Libraries were prepared by immunoSEQ multiplex PCR; TCRdb keeps only in-frame clonotypes and omits some of them. Among over 120,000 clones listed, 9.2% were seen once. The CDR3 totals 15 residues. J lost 5 bases, V lost 5 bases, and 6 bases had no gene match. Germline CDR1 reads ENHRY; CDR2 reads SYGVKD. This clone was seen a handful of times. Its antigen is currently unknown. Regarding the study as a whole: Shorter TCRB CDR3s, moderately but significantly so, marked every one of the four CD4+ subsets in Type 1 diabetes patients.

The origin of this receptor is a man aged 18 to 29 in good health. This sequence joins TRBV10-3 and TRBJ2-5; 12 nucleotides line up with TRBD2. Source material: central memory CD4+ T cells from blood. The CDR3 region is CAISITSGGTETQYF. The CDR3 bases are TGTGCCATCAGTATCACTAGCGGGGGGACTGAGACCCAGTACTTC.